This T cell receptor (beta chain) was sequenced for a study of blood T cell repertoires in COVID-19. Study at large: Acute and convalescent COVID-19 samples came from the United States, Italy and Spain.

The V and J ends lost 1 base and 0 bases respectively, with 11 bases between them. This CDR3 region has 17 residues. Per germline, CDR1 SGHNT and CDR2 YYREEE (reference sequence). Clinical histories supplied by participants themselves formed the basis of cohort assignment. Per the study methods: Researchers report that nucleated cell counts were estimated from reference gene primer amplification. TCRdb keeps only in-frame clones here, not all; method: immunoSEQ multiplex PCR. That table furnishes V, J and clone size, whereas the DNA furnished D and trimming. The data show 170,000 or so clones, with roughly 87% seen just once and around 7% held by the top ten.

The sequencing sample was made of PBMCs or T cells enriched from blood (not recorded which). The clonotype comes from a woman aged 45 to 65 who had recovered from COVID-19. The chain has TRBV5-4 and TRBJ1-6; D perhaps matches TRBD1 (5 bases). DNA for the CDR3: TGTGCCAGCAGCTTGTCCGGGGGGAGCTCCTATAATTCACCCCTCCACTTT. Its translation: CASSLSGGSSYNSPLHF.